The 23 T cell receptor beta chains presented below share a single source sample, sequenced in a study of memory CD4+ T cells and cytomegalovirus serostatus. The sort gate was single viable CD3+CD4+CD8-CD45RO+ cells for memory CD4+ T cells. Measured with immunoSEQ multiplex PCR; TCRdb has only the in-frame clones, and not every one. This repertoire shows about 92,000 clones, 75% to 90% found once; its top ten account for around 3.6%. Input material: memory CD4+ T cells from blood. The receptors were gathered from an adult in good health and CMV-seropositive.

This clone qualifies as medium-sized. The chain has TRBV21-1 and TRBJ1-1. TRBV21-1 is assigned pseudogene status. This CDR3 is built from 14 residues. CDR3 DNA: TGTGCCAGCAGCGGCCGGACGGGAAACACTGAAGCTTTCTTT. It codes for CASSGRTGNTEAFF.

The chain links TRBV5-1 to TRBJ2-3; a weak D match, TRBD2 (6 bases). The CDR3 consists of 15 residues. CDR1 is SGHRS and CDR2 is YFSETQ in the germline V gene. Trimming pared 4 bases from V and 1 base from J, leaving 13 bases between. DNA of the CDR3: TGCGCCAGCAGCCCGGAGGGCAGGGGCACAGATACGCAGTATTTT. Translated, it gives CASSPEGRGTDTQYF. The full variable domain, completed using reference TRBV5-1 and TRBJ2-3, is KAGVTQTPRYLIKTRGQQVTLSCSPISGHRSVSWYQQTPGQGLQFLFEYFSETQRNKGNFPGRFSGRQFSNSRSEMNVSTLELGDSALYLCASSPEGRGTDTQYFGPGTRLTVL.

This chain joins TRBV18 and TRBJ1-3, with D possibly matching TRBD1 (6 bases). V lost 6 bases to trimming and J lost 0 bases, with 18 bases between them. Germline CDR1 and CDR2: KGHSH and LQKENI. This CDR3 region has 17 residues. The CDR3 bases are TGTGCCAGCTCGCCGCAGGACAGACAGTTCTCTGGAAACACCATATATTTT. Translated, it gives CASSPQDRQFSGNTIYF.

Comment on this clone: A read error may account for a junction end that differs from germline. The rearrangement links TRBV7-7 to TRBJ2-3; 10 nucleotides align to TRBD2. Germline CDR1 and CDR2: SSHAT and FNYEAQ (reference sequence). CDR3 size: 18 residues. CDR3 sequence reads: CASSLGAGGPGGTDTQYF. CDR3 coding DNA: TGTGCTAGCAGCTTGGGAGCGGGAGGGCCCGGTGGCACAGATACGCAGTATTTT.

CDR3 protein: CASSPASAPYNEQFF. The CDR3 DNA is TGTGCCAGCAGCCCCGCGAGTGCCCCTTACAATGAGCAGTTCTTC. The gene calls are TRBV5-6 and TRBJ2-1; D not resolved. Trimming removed 4 bases at V and 4 bases at J, with 15 bases between. CDR3 size: 15 residues. CDR1 is SGHDT and CDR2 is YYEEEE in the germline V gene. Drawing the rest from reference TRBV5-6 and TRBJ2-1, the complete variable domain is DAGVTQSPTHLIKTRGQQVTLRCSPKSGHDTVSWYQQALGQGPQFIFQYYEEEERQRGNFPDRFSGHQFPNYSSELNVNALLLGDSALYLCASSPASAPYNEQFFGPGTRLTVL.

In DNA, the CDR3 is TGTGCCAGCAGCTTTCGGGCAGGGCTGGGATCCTACGAGCAGTACTTC. Amino acid sequence: CASSFRAGLGSYEQYF. The chain has TRBV7-6 and TRBJ2-7, with D perhaps TRBD1 (5 bases). The CDR3 has 16 amino acids. The germline gives CDR1 SGHVS, CDR2 FNYEAQ. With 3 bases removed from V and 1 base from J, the gap between germline ends came to 16 bases.

The CDR3 reads CASSPGQAMNTEAFF. CDR3 coding DNA: TGTGCCAGCAGCCCGGGACAGGCGATGAACACTGAAGCTTTCTTT. The chain has TRBV6-1 and TRBJ1-1, with 8 bases that match TRBD1. The germline V gene encodes CDR1 MNHNS and CDR2 SASEGT. V lost 6 bases, J lost 0 bases, and 6 bases stayed unmatched. This CDR3 has 15 residues.

Concerning this clone: Its ends do not fully match the called genes, so a read error is possible. This chain connects TRBV7-9 to TRBJ1-2, with TRBD1 matching 8 bases. The V gene's germline CDR1 is SEHNR and CDR2 FQNEAQ (reference sequence). The CDR3 spans 13 residues. The CDR3 bases are TGTGCCAGCAGCATGTGGGACAGGCCTGCGCGGACTTTC. This gives the protein CASSMWDRPARTF.

The table lists this clone with a few counts. The chain's CDR3 is CASSPTRGQETQYF. The CDR3 nucleotides read TGTGCCAGCAGCCCAACTAGAGGGCAAGAGACCCAGTACTTC. V usage is TRBV11-2 and J usage is TRBJ2-5, with D possibly matching TRBD2 (5 bases). This CDR3 is 14 amino acids long. V was cut by 5 bases and J by 2 bases, with 12 bases left in between. Germline lookup yields CDR1 SGHAT and CDR2 FQNNGV.

The chain links TRBV5-1 to TRBJ2-1; D unresolved. CDR3 length equals 12 residues. V was pared by 0 bases and J by 6 bases, with 4 bases between. CDR1 is SGHRS, CDR2 YFSETQ, per germline. The CDR3 here is CASSLALNEQFF. The CDR3 DNA is TGCGCCAGCAGCTTGGCCCTCAATGAGCAGTTCTTC.

This rearrangement joins TRBV5-4 to TRBJ1-1; D uncertain. The length of the CDR3 is 16 residues. CDR1 is SGHNT and CDR2 is YYREEE in the germline V gene (reference sequence). V lost 6 bases to trimming and J lost 1 base, with 19 bases between them. The chain's CDR3 is CASTTQKGAPNTEAFF. In DNA form, the CDR3 reads TGTGCCAGCACTACGCAGAAGGGCGCTCCGAACACTGAAGCTTTCTTT.

V is TRBV7-9 and J is TRBJ1-5; 9 bases map to TRBD1. CDR3 length: 14 amino acids. The V and J ends lost 1 base and 5 bases, in that order; junction bases with no gene match: 0. Germline assignment: CDR1 SEHNR and CDR2 FQNEAQ (reference sequence). In nucleotides, the CDR3 is TGTGCCAGCAGCTTAGGACAGGGGGATCAGCCCCAGCATTTT. Translating it yields CASSLGQGDQPQHF.

The chain combines TRBV9 with TRBJ2-7; D remains unclear. The CDR3 is 14 residues long. Trimming shortened V by 4 bases and J by 2 bases, and 13 bases separated the two germline ends. Germline CDR1 and CDR2: SGDLS and YYNGEE. CDR3 protein: CASSFTPAPYEQYF. CDR3 nucleotides: TGTGCCAGCAGCTTTACACCAGCCCCCTACGAGCAGTACTTC.

The chain employs TRBV2 and TRBJ1-2; D perhaps matches TRBD1 (5 bases). The CDR3 is made up of 12 amino acids. Trimming pared 4 bases from V and 7 bases from J, leaving 10 bases between. From germline, CDR1 is SNHLY and CDR2 FYNNEI. CDR3 nucleotide sequence: TGTGCCAGCAGTGGGGACGAGAGTGGCTACACCTTC. Residues: CASSGDESGYTF.

As regards this clone: The conserved final phenylalanine or tryptophan is absent from the CDR3, which likely points to a read error. V is TRBV2 and J is TRBJ1-2, with no clear D. Trimming shortened V by 6 bases and J by 8 bases, and 16 bases separated the two germline ends. Germline CDR1 and CDR2: SNHLY and FYNNEI. The CDR3 totals 13 residues. Written as DNA, the CDR3 is TGTGCCAGCAGCCCAGGACCGGGCCGGGGCTACACCCTC. It codes for CASSPGPGRGYTL.

This clone was counted a few times. The chain carries TRBV28 and TRBJ2-1; TRBD1 or TRBD2 may be the D gene (5 bases each). Trimming removed 5 bases from V and 12 bases from J, with 20 bases in between. CDR3 length: 14 amino acids. Germline V gene lookup returns CDR1 MDHEN and CDR2 SYDVKM. The chain's CDR3 is CASSTRDGNNWQFF. The CDR3 bases are TGTGCCAGCAGTACCCGGGACGGGAACAATTGGCAGTTCTTC.

V and J are TRBV2 and TRBJ2-1, with 15 bases matching TRBD2. The CDR3 has 17 amino acids. The germline V gene has CDR1 SNHLY and CDR2 FYNNEI. With V trimmed by 6 bases and J by 7 bases, 10 bases remained unmatched. The CDR3: CASSDTTGTSGRNEQFF. CDR3 DNA: TGTGCCAGCAGCGACACCACCGGGACTAGCGGGAGGAATGAGCAGTTCTTC. Supplemented by reference TRBV2 and TRBJ2-1, the full variable domain reads EPEVTQTPSHQVTQMGQEVILRCVPISNHLYFYWYRQILGQKVEFLVSFYNNEISEKSEIFDDQFSVERPDGSNFTLKIRSTKLEDSAMYFCASSDTTGTSGRNEQFFGPGTRLTVL.

The J gene is TRBJ1-2, the V gene TRBV7-2; 7 bases map to TRBD1. The CDR3 is 16 residues long. CDR1 and CDR2 from the germline V gene are SGHTA and FQGNSA. Unmatched junction bases numbered 6, after V lost 0 bases and J lost 2 bases. CDR3 protein: CASSLATAGGNYGYTF. Written as DNA, the CDR3 is TGTGCCAGCAGCTTAGCGACAGCAGGGGGGAACTATGGCTACACCTTC.

The J gene is TRBJ2-5, the V gene TRBV9; the match to TRBD1 covers 9 bases. This CDR3 is 15 amino acids long. Germline-derived CDR1 and CDR2 are SGDLS and YYNGEE. Trimming cost V 4 bases and J 6 bases; bases outside gene matches: 10. DNA for the CDR3: TGTGCCAGCAGCCCCGGGACAGGGCAAGGAAAGACCCAGTACTTC. Residues: CASSPGTGQGKTQYF.

V usage is TRBV28 and J usage is TRBJ1-5; 9 bases map to TRBD1. This CDR3 spans 15 amino acids. The J segment lost 4 bases and the V segment lost 2 bases, leaving 3 bases of the junction unmatched. The V gene's germline CDR1 is MDHEN and CDR2 SYDVKM. This chain's CDR3 is CASSLNRGLNQPQHF. As DNA, the CDR3 is TGTGCCAGCAGTTTAAACAGGGGGCTGAATCAGCCCCAGCATTTT. Using reference TRBV28 and TRBJ1-5 for the parts outside the CDR3, the full variable domain is DVKVTQSSRYLVKRTGEKVFLECVQDMDHENMFWYRQDPGLGLRLIYFSYDVKMKEKGDIPEGYSVSREKKERFSLILESASTNQTSMYLCASSLNRGLNQPQHFGDGTRLSIL.

Only a few counts were recorded for this clone. The genes are TRBV6-5 and TRBJ1-2; possibly TRBD1 for D (6 bases). V was cut by 7 bases and J by 4 bases, with 16 bases left in between. CDR3 length equals 14 residues. Looked up from germline, CDR1 is MNHEY and CDR2 is SVGAGI. CDR3 protein: CASTRGGGGYGYTF. The CDR3 DNA sequence: TGTGCCAGCACCCGCGGAGGGGGGGGCTATGGCTACACCTTC.

The chain recombines TRBV25-1 with TRBJ2-3; weak D call: TRBD1 (5 bases). CDR1 is MGHDK, CDR2 SYGVNS, per germline. V shed 5 bases and J shed 2 bases, with 11 bases lying between them. The CDR3 has 14 residues. The DNA of the CDR3 is TGTGCCAGCAGTTTGCGACAGCTCACAGATACGCAGTATTTT. Its protein product is CASSLRQLTDTQYF.

The rearrangement links TRBV11-1 to TRBJ2-5; perhaps TRBD1 as D (6 bases). This CDR3 has 13 residues. Trimming removed 5 bases from V and 3 bases from J, with 10 bases in between. Germline V gene data show CDR1 as SGHAT and CDR2 as FQDESV (reference sequence). CDR3 protein: CASSIHREETQYF. The CDR3 DNA reads TGTGCCAGCAGCATCCACAGGGAAGAGACCCAGTACTTC.